The clone carrying this T cell receptor beta chain was found many times. The antigen remains unidentified. This entry is derived from a study of T cells in Graves' hyperthyroidism and ophthalmopathy. Study-level findings and limits: With a median lead of roughly 6.2 months before onset, the model predicted ophthalmopathy.

CDR1 and CDR2 from the germline V gene are SGHTA and FQGNSA. The CDR3 is made up of 13 amino acids. The V and J ends lost 7 bases and 1 base respectively, with 8 bases between them. Amplified TCR beta CDR3 regions derived from RNA transcripts. First-round RT-PCR of the TCR CDR3 relied on the HTBI primer set. TCRdb recomputed calls from the multiplex PCR reads with MiXCR, one row per CDR3 protein. Seen here are hundreds of thousands of distinct CDR3 sequences, less than 15% observed once, and the top ten hold 9.2%. The receptor's source is a woman between 18 and 29 years old with Graves' hyperthyroidism. The sample comprised blood. The chain is built from TRBV7-2 and TRBJ2-1; D call uncertain. For the CDR3, the DNA is TGTGCCAGCACCACAAGGTCCTACAATGAGCAGTTCTTC. Translated, it gives CASTTRSYNEQFF.